These 31 T cell receptor beta chains came from one sample sequenced in a study of T cell repertoires in cytomegalovirus infection. These TCRs' antigens remain unknown. TCRdb ran MiXCR on the reads and lists one entry per CDR3 protein. Of roughly 990,000 distinct CDR3 sequences listed, roughly 30% were seen once; the top ten hold 10% to 15%. The sequenced sample was cultured CD8+ T cells from PBMCs, obtained from culture after CMV antigen stimulation. The receptors shown here come from a human donor in good health (CMV status not recorded). Some clones in this sample may be carry-over from other donors' samples.

The table lists this clonotype with a few counts. This chain joins TRBV14 and TRBJ2-7; no definite D call. CDR3 length: 12 amino acids. V lost 1 base to trimming and J lost 7 bases, with 8 bases between them. The germline CDR1 and CDR2 sequences are SGHDN and FVKESK. The CDR3 nucleotides are TGTGCCAGCAGCCAAGTTGGTGGGGAGCAGTACGTC. This codes for CASSQVGGEQYV.

This clonotype has only a few counts. The chain couples TRBV4-1 to TRBJ1-5; D remains ambiguous. V was pared by 3 bases and J by 4 bases, with 13 bases between. The CDR3 runs to 15 residues. CDR1 is MGHRA and CDR2 is YSYEKL in the germline V gene. The CDR3 reads CASSQVAELNQPQHF. The CDR3 DNA follows: TGCGCCAGCAGCCAGGTAGCTGAGCTTAATCAGCCCCAGCATTTT.

This clonotype has a count of ten or more. The chain links TRBV7-6 to TRBJ1-1; 8 positions match TRBD1. Germline CDR1 reads SGHVS; CDR2 reads FNYEAQ. The CDR3 contains 14 residues. The trim removed 5 bases at V and 5 bases at J, leaving 7 bases unmatched. Here the CDR3 reads CASSRSGGMTEAFF. The CDR3 DNA reads TGTGCCAGCAGCCGTTCAGGGGGCATGACTGAAGCTTTCTTT.

The chain is built from TRBV27 and TRBJ2-1; 9 nucleotides line up with TRBD2. This CDR3 is 15 amino acids long. V lost 3 bases to trimming and J lost 8 bases; unmatched junction nucleotides: 8. CDR1 and CDR2 (germline): MNHEY, SMNVEV (reference sequence). DNA of the CDR3: TGTGCCAGCAGTTTCGTGCGGGGGGGAGGCGATGAGCAGTTCTTC. Protein: CASSFVRGGGDEQFF.

A remark on this clonotype: The CDR3 carries no conserved terminal phenylalanine or tryptophan, so it likely arises from a read error. The chain uses TRBV4-1 and TRBJ2-1; D not resolved. Trimming took off 1 base at V and 1 base at J, with 5 bases between the two ends. Per the germline V gene, CDR1 is MGHRA and CDR2 is YSYEKL. The CDR3 loop spans 14 amino acids. The CDR3, as DNA: TGCGCCAGCAGCCAAGTAGGGTCCTACAATGAGCAGTTCTCC. Protein: CASSQVGSYNEQFS.

This clonotype occurred many times. The CDR3: CASSFGGPSGGRPPDTQYF. CDR3 sequence (DNA): TGTGCCAGCAGTTTCGGGGGGCCTTCAGGAGGTAGACCCCCAGATACGCAGTATTTT. The V call is TRBV28, the J call TRBJ2-3, with a weak D call TRBD2 (7 bases). Germline-derived CDR1 and CDR2 are MDHEN and SYDVKM. Deletions cut 3 bases from V and 4 bases from J, with 26 bases between. The CDR3 runs 19 residues.

On this clonotype: A much larger clone differs by one base, so this may be a read error. This chain joins TRBV7-8 and TRBJ2-2; 12 bases map to TRBD2. This CDR3 is 16 amino acids long. Germline loops: CDR1 SGHVS, CDR2 FQNEAQ. CDR3 residues: CVSSPSGGANTGELFF. The CDR3 region has the DNA TGTGTCAGCAGCCCTAGCGGGGGGGCGAACACCGGGGAGCTGTTTTTT.

This clonotype was recorded at least ten times. The chain employs TRBV12-3 or TRBV12-4 and TRBJ1-4; perhaps TRBD1 as D (5 bases). V lost 3 bases, J lost 5 bases, and 7 bases lay in between. The CDR3 spans 13 residues. The CDR3 region has the DNA TGTGCCAGCAGTTTTGAGGGGAATGAAAAACTGTTTTTT. It encodes CASSFEGNEKLFF.

There are many counts of this clonotype. The chain couples TRBV7-6 to TRBJ1-1, with D tentatively TRBD1 (5 bases). Trimming shortened V by 5 bases and J by 4 bases, and 17 bases separated the two germline ends. The CDR3 consists of 15 residues. Per the germline V gene, CDR1 is SGHVS and CDR2 is FNYEAQ. CDR3 amino acids: CASSLDEGWSTEAFF. DNA for the CDR3: TGTGCCAGCAGCCTAGACGAGGGGTGGAGCACTGAAGCTTTCTTT. The entire variable domain, with the rest obtained from reference TRBV7-6 and TRBJ1-1, is as follows: GAGVSQSPRYKVTKRGQDVALRCDPISGHVSLYWYRQALGQGPEFLTYFNYEAQQDKSGLPNDRFSAERPEGSISTLTIQRTEQRDSAMYRCASSLDEGWSTEAFFGQGTRLTVV.

About this clonotype itself: No conserved phenylalanine or tryptophan is present at the end of the CDR3, so a read error is the likely explanation. The chain carries TRBV5-4 and TRBJ1-1; D perhaps matches TRBD1 (6 bases). V lost 4 bases, J lost 4 bases, and 11 bases lay in between. The CDR3 covers 13 residues. Germline loops: CDR1 SGHNT, CDR2 YYREEE (reference sequence). The CDR3 loop reads CASSLQGTTEAFY. In nucleotides, the CDR3 is TGTGCCAGCAGCCTTCAGGGGACCACTGAAGCTTTCTAT.

J is TRBJ2-2 and V is TRBV19; no firm D call. This CDR3 contains 12 residues. CDR1 and CDR2 from the germline V gene are LNHDA and SQIVND (reference sequence). V was trimmed by 11 bases and J by 2 bases, leaving 9 bases between them. CDR3 bases: TGTGCCTTTCCACAAAACACCGGGGAGCTGTTTTTT. It specifies CAFPQNTGELFF.

This clonotype was detected a few times. The chain has TRBV20-1 and TRBJ1-1, with D perhaps matching TRBD1 (6 bases). Germline V CDR1 and CDR2: DFQATT, SNEGSKA (reference sequence). This CDR3 is 12 amino acids long. The germline V and J ends were trimmed by 5 bases and 8 bases, with 15 bases remaining between them. The CDR3 protein is CSAFDRLREAFF. The CDR3 region has the DNA TGCAGTGCTTTTGACAGGCTAAGGGAAGCTTTCTTT.

This clonotype was found a few times. The chain recombines TRBV4-1 with TRBJ2-3; the D call may be TRBD1 or TRBD2 (6 bases each). V was cut by 9 bases and J by 4 bases, with 20 bases left in between. Germline values: CDR1 MGHRA, CDR2 YSYEKL. The CDR3 length is 15 residues. Here the CDR3 DNA reads TGCGCCAGTGGGTTAGGGGGGCTTCTTTCAGATACGCAGTATTTT. It yields the protein CASGLGGLLSDTQYF.

The chain joins TRBV27 to TRBJ2-2; maybe TRBD2 (6 bases). There are 15 residues in the CDR3. Per the germline V gene, CDR1 is MNHEY and CDR2 is SMNVEV (reference sequence). V lost 5 bases, J lost 3 bases, and 13 bases lay in between. CDR3 nucleotide sequence: TGTGCCAGCAGTCGCTTTTGGGGGGACACCGGGGAGCTGTTTTTT. Amino acids: CASSRFWGDTGELFF.

Only a few counts were recorded for this clonotype. The chain links TRBV7-9 to TRBJ1-5, with no clear D. Trimming removed 0 bases from V and 6 bases from J, with 6 bases in between. This CDR3 has 13 amino acids. From germline, CDR1 is SEHNR and CDR2 FQNEAQ (reference sequence). The CDR3, as DNA: TGTGCCAGCAGCTTAGCGGCCGCTCAGCCCCAGCATTTT. It translates to CASSLAAAQPQHF.

This clonotype has only a few counts. The chain recombines TRBV5-4 with TRBJ2-1, with 11 bases lining up with TRBD2. V trimming: 6 bases; J trimming: 9 bases; junction bases outside the gene matches: 11. CDR3 size: 15 residues. Germline V CDR1 and CDR2: SGHNT, YYREEE (reference sequence). The CDR3 DNA is TGTGCCAGCATCCCTAGCGGGGGGCCCTTAATTGAGCAGTTCTTC. Translation: CASIPSGGPLIEQFF.

As for this clonotype: It may be a read error: a sequence one base away is much more abundant. The chain carries TRBV7-6 and TRBJ1-1, with a weak D call TRBD1 (6 bases). There are 16 residues in the CDR3. The germline gives CDR1 SGHVS, CDR2 FNYEAQ. V was cut by 10 bases and J by 2 bases, with 23 bases left in between. The CDR3 loop reads CANIPGGQGANTEAFF. CDR3 DNA: TGTGCCAACATCCCTGGGGGGCAGGGCGCTAACACTGAAGCTTTCTTT.

The table lists this clonotype with many counts. V is TRBV7-2 and J is TRBJ2-1; tentatively, D is TRBD2 (7 bases). The CDR3 length is 14 residues. With 5 bases removed from V and 7 bases from J, the gap between germline ends came to 15 bases. From germline, CDR1 is SGHTA and CDR2 FQGNSA. The CDR3 bases are TGTGCCAGCAGCCCTGGGGGGGCAGGAAATGAGCAGTTCTTC. Amino acids: CASSPGGAGNEQFF. The full variable domain, rest sourced from reference TRBV7-2 and TRBJ2-1, is GAGVSQSPSNKVTEKGKDVELRCDPISGHTALYWYRQSLGQGLEFLIYFQGNSAPDKSGLPSDRFSAERTGGSVSTLTIQRTQQEDSAVYLCASSPGGAGNEQFFGPGTRLTVL.

This clonotype was picked up many times. The chain joins TRBV7-6 to TRBJ2-2; possible D gene TRBD2, 5 bases. The CDR3 length is 14 residues. The germline gives CDR1 SGHVS, CDR2 FNYEAQ. V was clipped by 5 bases and J by 3 bases, with 10 bases between them. In nucleotides, the CDR3 is TGTGCCAGCAGCGAACGGGGATACACCGGGGAGCTGTTTTTT. Translated: CASSERGYTGELFF.

This clonotype was picked up a small number of times. The V call is TRBV6-2 or TRBV6-3, the J call TRBJ2-3; D is unclear. The CDR3 covers 14 residues. V lost 0 bases and J lost 3, with 7 bases in between. Germline-derived CDR1 and CDR2 are MNHEY and SVGEGT. The CDR3 is CASSYSEATDTQYF. CDR3 nucleotides: TGTGCCAGCAGTTACTCTGAAGCAACAGATACGCAGTATTTT.

The gene calls are TRBV29-1 and TRBJ2-7; D is perhaps TRBD1 or TRBD2 (5 bases each). Germline CDR1 SQVTM, CDR2 ANQGSEA. The V and J ends lost 6 bases and 3 bases respectively, with 15 bases between them. The CDR3 has 13 residues. CDR3 in DNA: TGCAGCGTAACCGGGACCCATCTCTACGAGCAGTACTTC. It yields the protein CSVTGTHLYEQYF.

This clonotype was counted many times. The genes are TRBV7-8 and TRBJ2-5; D ambiguous. The length of the CDR3 is 15 residues. CDR1 and CDR2 (germline): SGHVS, FQNEAQ. Trimming pared 1 base from V and 4 bases from J, leaving 13 bases between. As DNA, the CDR3 is TGTGCCAGCAGCTTAGTTCCCCACCTCGGAGAGACCCAGTACTTC. This codes for CASSLVPHLGETQYF.

The chain is built from TRBV14 and TRBJ2-2; D ambiguous. The V gene lost 3 bases and the J gene lost 7 bases, with 6 bases spanning the gap. The germline V gene encodes CDR1 SGHDN and CDR2 FVKESK. The CDR3 is 12 residues long. The CDR3 sequence: CASSQWYGELFF. CDR3 DNA: TGTGCCAGCAGCCAGTGGTACGGGGAGCTGTTTTTT.

The V gene is TRBV6-1, the J gene TRBJ2-1; no clear D. The germline CDR1 and CDR2 sequences are MNHNS and SASEGT. The CDR3 covers 16 residues. V lost 5 bases to trimming and J lost 0 bases, with 14 bases between them. The DNA of the CDR3 is TGTGCCAGCAGTCCTCTTACGGTGACCTCCTACAATGAGCAGTTCTTC. Amino acids: CASSPLTVTSYNEQFF.

The sample holds many counts of this clonotype. The V gene is TRBV11-3, the J gene TRBJ2-1; TRBD2 matches at 11 bases. CDR3 length equals 18 residues. Germline V gene lookup returns CDR1 SGHNT and CDR2 YENEEA. V trimming: 0 bases; J trimming: 2 bases; junction bases outside the gene matches: 6. In DNA, the CDR3 is TGTGCCAGCAGCTTAGATCATAGCGGGGGGGCCCCCTACAATGAGCAGTTCTTC. Translated: CASSLDHSGGAPYNEQFF.

V gene TRBV4-1 combines with J gene TRBJ1-1; 7 positions match TRBD1. Germline V gene sequence: CDR1 MGHRA, CDR2 YSYEKL. The CDR3 has 15 residues. V shed 4 bases and J 4 bases; nucleotides not matched to a gene: 9. Here the CDR3 reads CASSPFSGGGTEAFF. The DNA for the CDR3 is TGCGCCAGCAGCCCATTTTCAGGGGGGGGCACTGAAGCTTTCTTT.

The chain combines TRBV12-3 or TRBV12-4 with TRBJ2-1; 10 bases are shared with TRBD2. The CDR3 contains 18 residues. The V gene end was trimmed by 3 bases and the J gene end by 0 bases; junction bases not matched to a gene: 8. The CDR3 bases are TGTGCCAGCAGTTTCTCCCTAGCGGGGGCCTACTCCTACAATGAGCAGTTCTTC. Translation: CASSFSLAGAYSYNEQFF.

This clonotype was seen many times. This sequence joins TRBV7-9 and TRBJ1-2; TRBD1 agrees at 9 bases. The CDR3 runs to 15 residues. Germline V gene sequence: CDR1 SEHNR, CDR2 FQNEAQ (reference sequence). The J segment lost 2 bases and the V segment lost 6 bases, leaving 7 bases of the junction unmatched. The CDR3: CASRRRGQGNYGYTF. The CDR3 coding sequence is TGTGCCAGCAGACGGCGGGGACAGGGAAACTATGGCTACACCTTC.

The rearrangement uses TRBV4-3 and TRBJ1-6; the D gene is possibly TRBD1 (5 bases). Germline values: CDR1 LGHNA, CDR2 YSLEER. Trimming removed 0 bases at V and 7 bases at J, with 10 bases between. This CDR3 has 15 amino acids. The CDR3 DNA is TGCGCCAGCAGCCAAGATGAGGGGTGGAATTCACCCCTCCACTTT. Its translation: CASSQDEGWNSPLHF.

This chain connects TRBV5-5 to TRBJ2-1; 7 nucleotides line up with TRBD1. CDR3 size: 17 residues. Germline CDR1 SGHKS, CDR2 YYEKEE (reference sequence). After removal of 0 bases from V and 0 bases from J, the junction contained 6 bases not matched to a gene. The CDR3 is CASSLVPGQNSYNEQFF. CDR3 in DNA: TGTGCCAGCAGCTTGGTACCGGGACAGAACTCCTACAATGAGCAGTTCTTC.

A few counts support this clonotype. This rearrangement joins TRBV12-5 to TRBJ2-5, with 7 bases identical to TRBD2. The CDR3 has 15 amino acids. Germline V lookup: CDR1 LGHNT, CDR2 FRNRAP. V was clipped by 4 bases and J by 2 bases; unmatched bases: 7. The CDR3 spells CASGSKPGLQETQYF. The CDR3 nucleotides read TGTGCTAGTGGTTCCAAACCGGGACTACAAGAGACCCAGTACTTC.